The rows below give T cell receptor beta chains drawn from one sample of a study of radiation and T cells in renal cell carcinoma. TCRdb keeps only in-frame clones here, not all; method: immunoSEQ multiplex PCR. The sample contains roughly 100,000 clones, 80% to 90% of which appear only once. Sequenced here: blood, sampled from a patient whose treatment included radiotherapy and nephrectomy. These receptors came from a man aged 55 to 70 with renal cell carcinoma. Both conserved end residues are part of each CDR3. A D gene is named only where the DNA matches it firmly. Clone sizes are given selectively: once, few, many, or a class where the clone is expanded.

D gene	V gene	J gene	clone size	CDR3 DNA	CDR3 protein
.	TRBV7-2	TRBJ2-7	few	TGTGCCAGCAGCTTAGCCTTTGCCTACGAGCAGTACTTC	CASSLAFAYEQYF
.	TRBV7-2	TRBJ1-2	.	TGTGCCAGCAGCCCGGCCTTAAGGCGTAACTATGGCTACACCTTC	CASSPALRRNYGYTF
TRBD2	TRBV4-3	TRBJ2-1	.	TGCGCCAGCAGCCAAAGTCATAGCGGGAATGAGCAGTTCTTC	CASSQSHSGNEQFF
.	TRBV7-6	TRBJ2-7	.	TGTGCCAGCAGCTTAGCGAGCCAGGCGATGGGCGAGCAGTACTTC	CASSLASQAMGEQYF
.	TRBV7-9	TRBJ2-3	.	TGTGCCAGCAGCAAAACGAGGGGGCGGGATCCAGATACGCAGTATTTT	CASSKTRGRDPDTQYF
TRBD2	TRBV9	TRBJ2-7	.	TGTGCCAGCAGCGTCGGACTAGCGGGTAACTACGAGCAGTACTTC	CASSVGLAGNYEQYF
.	TRBV28	TRBJ2-3	.	TGTGCCAGCAGTTTAGTGGGCAGAAAAACAGATACGCAGTATTTT	CASSLVGRKTDTQYF
.	TRBV6-1	TRBJ2-4	.	TGTGCCAGCAGTGATTCCCTCGTTCCCCCGGGGTTAGCCAAAAACATTCAGTACTTC	CASSDSLVPPGLAKNIQYF
.	TRBV15	TRBJ2-5	.	TGTGCCACCAGCAGAGATCAGGCCCAAGAGACCCAGTACTTC	CATSRDQAQETQYF
TRBD2	TRBV27	TRBJ2-7	.	TGTGCCAGCAGCAACACAGCGGGAGCTCGCTACGAGCAGTACTTC	CASSNTAGARYEQYF
.	TRBV7-2	TRBJ1-5	.	TGTGCCAGCAGCTTAACAGGAGAGAATCAGCCCCAGCATTTT	CASSLTGENQPQHF
.	TRBV11-2	TRBJ2-7	.	TGTGCCAGCAGCGGGACCGACAGCTCCTACGAGCAGTACTTC	CASSGTDSSYEQYF
.	TRBV5-1	TRBJ1-4	.	TGCGCCAGCAGCTGGTACCCAGGGGATCGGGACGAGGAAAGGGGGGAACTGTTTTTT	CASSWYPGDRDEERGELFF
.	TRBV10-3	TRBJ1-4	.	TGTGCCATCAGTGTAGGGGGTACTGAAAAACTGTTTTTT	CAISVGGTEKLFF
TRBD1	TRBV7-6	TRBJ2-2	.	TGTGCCAGCAGCTCGCCGCAGGGGGTGGGGACCGGGGAGCTGTTTTTT	CASSSPQGVGTGELFF
.	TRBV11-2	TRBJ2-1	once	TGTGCCAGCAGCACGGAGATCTACAATGAGCAGTTCTTC	CASSTEIYNEQFF
.	TRBV27	TRBJ2-1	once	TGTGCCAGCAGTTTCACCGGTGGGAGAAACAATGAGCAGTTCTTC	CASSFTGGRNNEQFF
.	TRBV28	TRBJ2-7	.	TGTGCCAGCAGTTTCGGACTGTCGAGCTCCTACGAGCAGTACTTC	CASSFGLSSSYEQYF
.	TRBV5-8	TRBJ2-6	.	TGTGCCAGCAGCTTGGCAGGCCACTCTGGGGCCAACGTCCTGACTTTC	CASSLAGHSGANVLTF
.	TRBV15	TRBJ2-5	once	TGTGCCACCAGCAGAGATCATCGGGGGCCAGAGACCCAGTACTTC	CATSRDHRGPETQYF
.	TRBV5-1	TRBJ2-2	.	TGCGCCAGCAGCTTGGGGACCTACACCGGGGAGCTGTTTTTT	CASSLGTYTGELFF
.	TRBV30	TRBJ1-4	.	TGTGCCTGGAACAGTGATGAAAAACTGTTTTTT	CAWNSDEKLFF
.	TRBV18	TRBJ1-3	.	TGTGCCAGCTCACCAACCGAGAACCCTGGAAACACCATATATTTT	CASSPTENPGNTIYF
TRBD1	TRBV19	TRBJ1-5	.	TGTGCCAGTACAGGGGACAGGGACAATCCCCAGCATTTT	CASTGDRDNPQHF